The clone carrying this T cell receptor beta chain is a singleton in its sample. CD8 cells regarded as naive lacked CD45RO, were positively chosen for CCR7, and omitted terminally differentiated effector memory CD45RA+ cells. These data come from a study of shared clonotypes between healthy human individuals. From germline, CDR1 is SQVTM and CDR2 ANQGSEA. J lost 4 bases, V lost 6 bases, and 4 bases had no gene match. CDR3 length: 12 amino acids. Original processing notes: Junction-only sequences without quality scores came from ImmunoSEQ, so filtering differed. The assay was immunoSEQ multiplex PCR, and TCRdb's table has in-frame clones only and misses some. That table supplies the V and J calls and clone size; D and trimming were determined from the DNA. The data contain around 2.1 million clones, about 93% of them singletons.

The sample taken for sequencing was naive CD8+ T cells from PBMCs. This rearrangement joins TRBV29-1 to TRBJ1-2; 8 nucleotides agree with TRBD1. The receptor was derived from a man younger than 35 in good health. Some clones in this sample may be carry-over from other donors' samples. In DNA, the CDR3 is TGCAGCGTGCCGGACAGGGTCTATGGCTACACCTTC. This encodes CSVPDRVYGYTF.